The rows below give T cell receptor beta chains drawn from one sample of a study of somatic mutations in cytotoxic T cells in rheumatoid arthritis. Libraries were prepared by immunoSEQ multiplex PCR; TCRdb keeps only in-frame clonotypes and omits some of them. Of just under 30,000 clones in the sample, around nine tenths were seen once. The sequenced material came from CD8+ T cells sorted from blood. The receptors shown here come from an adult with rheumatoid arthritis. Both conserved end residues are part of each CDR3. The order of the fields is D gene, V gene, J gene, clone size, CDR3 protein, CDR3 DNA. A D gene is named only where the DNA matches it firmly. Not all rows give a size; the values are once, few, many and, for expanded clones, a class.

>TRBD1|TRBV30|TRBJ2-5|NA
CAWSDTGGYQETQYF
TGTGCCTGGAGTGACACAGGGGGGTATCAGGAGACCCAGTACTTC
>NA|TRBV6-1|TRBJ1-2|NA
CASSESLGTQGKGYGYTF
TGTGCCAGCAGTGAATCACTAGGGACCCAGGGGAAGGGCTATGGCTACACCTTC
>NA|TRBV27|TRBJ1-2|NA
CASSPRDGGYYGYTF
TGTGCCAGCAGTCCCCGGGACGGAGGATACTATGGCTACACCTTC
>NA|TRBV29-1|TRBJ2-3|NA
CSAPTAKDTQYF
TGCAGCGCACCGACCGCCAAAGATACGCAGTATTTT
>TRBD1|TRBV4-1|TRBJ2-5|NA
CASSQDEIDRGHETQYF
TGCGCCAGCAGCCAAGATGAGATTGACAGGGGGCATGAGACCCAGTACTTC
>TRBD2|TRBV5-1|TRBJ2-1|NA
CASSLKLAGDEQFF
TGCGCCAGCAGCTTGAAGCTAGCGGGAGACGAGCAGTTCTTC
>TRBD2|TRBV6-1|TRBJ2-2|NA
CASSGTSGGTSGELFF
TGTGCCAGCAGTGGGACTAGCGGGGGGACGTCCGGGGAGCTGTTTTTT
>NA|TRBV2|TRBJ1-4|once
CASSEDVTGPTNEKLFF
TGTGCCAGCAGTGAAGATGTAACAGGGCCAACTAATGAAAAACTGTTTTTT
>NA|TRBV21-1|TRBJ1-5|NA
CASSRDRSNQPQHF
TGTGCCAGCAGCAGGGACAGGAGCAATCAGCCCCAGCATTTT
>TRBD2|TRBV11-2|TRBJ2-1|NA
CASSSGASGGAFNNEQFF
TGTGCCAGCAGCTCCGGGGCTAGCGGGGGGGCCTTTAACAATGAGCAGTTCTTC
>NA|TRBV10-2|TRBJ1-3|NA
CASSESTGFYGNTIYF
TGCGCCAGCAGTGAGTCGACCGGGTTTTATGGAAACACCATATATTTT
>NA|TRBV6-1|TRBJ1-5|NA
CATLQLAGNQPQHF
TGTGCCACTTTACAGCTTGCCGGCAATCAGCCCCAGCATTTT
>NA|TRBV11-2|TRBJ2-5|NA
CASSWEDAEEETQYF
TGTGCCAGCAGCTGGGAGGATGCTGAGGAAGAGACCCAGTACTTC
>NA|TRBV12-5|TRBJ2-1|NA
CASGFEASYNEQFF
TGTGCTAGTGGTTTCGAGGCATCCTACAATGAGCAGTTCTTC
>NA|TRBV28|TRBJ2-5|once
CASTWGSRETQYF
TGTGCCAGCACCTGGGGTAGTAGAGAGACCCAGTACTTC
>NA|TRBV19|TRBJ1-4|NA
CASSTAKTVRNEKLFF
TGTGCCAGTAGTACAGCAAAGACGGTACGAAATGAAAAACTGTTTTTT
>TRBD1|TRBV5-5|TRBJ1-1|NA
CASSSTGTGDTEAFF
TGTGCCAGCAGCTCAACCGGGACAGGGGACACTGAAGCTTTCTTT
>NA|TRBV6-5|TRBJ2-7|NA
CASKYSADYEQYF
TGTGCCAGCAAATACTCCGCAGACTACGAGCAGTACTTC
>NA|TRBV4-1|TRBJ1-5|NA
CASSQVAGNFDNQPQHF
TGCGCCAGCAGCCAAGTTGCTGGGAACTTTGACAATCAGCCCCAGCATTTT
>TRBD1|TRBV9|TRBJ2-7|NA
CASSARDSLIYEQYF
TGTGCCAGCAGCGCCCGGGACAGTTTAATCTACGAGCAGTACTTC
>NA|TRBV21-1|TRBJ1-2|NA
CASSKSGLNYGYTF
TGTGCCAGCAGCAAATCAGGGTTGAACTATGGCTACACCTTC
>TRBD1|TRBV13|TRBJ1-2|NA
CASSGGQGDGYTF
TGTGCCAGCAGCGGTGGACAGGGCGATGGCTACACCTTC
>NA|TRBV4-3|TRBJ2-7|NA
CASSQEVRGTPYEQYF
TGCGCCAGCAGCCAAGAAGTTAGAGGAACACCCTACGAGCAGTACTTC
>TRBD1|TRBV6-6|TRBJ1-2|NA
CASSYEGTGVQGYTF
TGTGCCAGCAGTTATGAAGGGACAGGGGTGCAAGGCTACACCTTC
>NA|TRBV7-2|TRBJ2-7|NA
CASSLEGSGLNSYEQYF
TGTGCCAGCAGCTTAGAGGGATCAGGACTAAATTCCTACGAGCAGTACTTC
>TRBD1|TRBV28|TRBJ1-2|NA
CASSSNPGGAGYTF
TGTGCCAGCAGTTCCAACCCAGGGGGCGCTGGCTACACCTTC
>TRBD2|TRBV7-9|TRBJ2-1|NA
CASSNPLAGGFDEQFF
TGTGCCAGCAGCAACCCCCTAGCGGGAGGTTTCGATGAGCAGTTCTTC
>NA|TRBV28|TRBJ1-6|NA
CASTLGGPNSPLHF
TGTGCCAGCACCCTCGGGGGCCCCAATTCACCCCTCCACTTT
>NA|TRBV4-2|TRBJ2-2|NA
CASREAENTGELFF
TGTGCCAGCAGGGAAGCCGAGAACACCGGGGAGCTGTTTTTT
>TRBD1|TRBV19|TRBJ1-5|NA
CASSMDRAALNQPQHF
TGTGCCAGTAGTATGGACAGGGCCGCCTTGAATCAGCCCCAGCATTTT
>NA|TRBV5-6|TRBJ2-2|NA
CASSLASGELFF
TGTGCCAGCAGCTTGGCGTCCGGGGAGCTGTTTTTT
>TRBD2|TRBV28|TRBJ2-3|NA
CASSLIAGGQDTQYF
TGTGCCAGCAGTCTAATAGCGGGGGGTCAAGATACGCAGTATTTT